This T cell receptor beta chain came from a study of human T cells and chemical hapten exposure. As to time point: pre-sensitization, week 0. Treatment noted: therapeutic diphenylcyclopropenone sensitization with weekly scalp DPC. Researchers sampled blood before each patch test went on. This clonotype occurred a few times. A single record per CDR3 protein comes from TCRdb applying MiXCR to the RACE reads. Of more than 75,000 distinct CDR3 sequences listed, nearly 10% are singletons. This TCR derives from a middle-aged woman with alopecia areata. Some clones in this sample may be carry-over from other donors' samples. Sequences were derived from whole blood, sampled in connection with sensitization to the hapten diphenylcyclopropenone (DPC).

The CDR3 nucleotides read TGTGCCAGCAGTGTGTGGCAGCCGTCCTTGGCGCCCCTCCACTTT. Residues: CASSVWQPSLAPLHF. The chain is built from TRBV2 and TRBJ1-6; D unresolved. CDR3 length equals 15 residues. In germline, CDR1 is SNHLY, CDR2 FYNNEI. V was pared by 4 bases and J by 13 bases, with 20 bases between.